The 31 T cell receptor beta chains presented below share a single source sample, sequenced in a study of radiation and T cells in renal cell carcinoma. The treatment: treatment-naive control, cytoreductive nephrectomy. Assay used: immunoSEQ multiplex PCR; TCRdb lists only in-frame clones, some missing. The table shows 15,000 or so clones, with approximately 60% occurring only once. The sample here was tumor tissue, taken from a patient whose treatment was nephrectomy without radiotherapy. Receptor source: a man aged 55 to 69 with renal cell carcinoma.

This clone was counted between two and nine times. The chain links TRBV6-1 to TRBJ2-7; no reliable D call. V lost 4 bases, J lost 1 base, and 2 bases lay in between. The length of the CDR3 is 11 residues. Germline values: CDR1 MNHNS, CDR2 SASEGT. The CDR3, as DNA: TGTGCCAGCAGTGCTTCCTACGAGCAGTACTTC. Protein sequence: CASSASYEQYF.

This clone is labeled as large. V is TRBV2 and J is TRBJ2-5; 7 nucleotides align to TRBD1. In germline, CDR1 is SNHLY, CDR2 FYNNEI. The V and J ends lost 7 bases and 0 bases, in that order; junction bases with no gene match: 8. This CDR3 contains 15 residues. This CDR3 is CASKRDSLNQETQYF. CDR3 nucleotides: TGTGCCAGCAAACGGGACAGCCTCAACCAAGAGACCCAGTACTTC.

This rearrangement joins TRBV7-6 to TRBJ2-2, with D uncertain. The germline V gene has CDR1 SGHVS and CDR2 FNYEAQ. The CDR3 is made up of 16 amino acids. The V end lost 7 bases, the J end lost 0 bases, and 15 bases lay between the germline ends. CDR3 sequence reads: CASTPTDSANTGELFF. The CDR3 DNA sequence: TGTGCCAGCACCCCCACCGACTCCGCGAACACCGGGGAGCTGTTTTTT.

The chain has TRBV4-2 and TRBJ1-1; no definite D call. The CDR3 totals 13 residues. Germline lookup yields CDR1 LGHNA and CDR2 YNFKEQ. The V and J ends lost 4 bases and 7 bases respectively, with 13 bases between them. CDR3 sequence reads: CASSPGRVDEAFF. The CDR3 coding sequence is TGTGCCAGCAGCCCGGGAAGGGTCGATGAAGCTTTCTTT.

The chain links TRBV29-1 to TRBJ1-5, with D unresolved. This CDR3 is 14 amino acids long. V lost 7 bases to trimming and J lost 0 bases, with 13 bases between them. Looked up from germline, CDR1 is SQVTM and CDR2 is ANQGSEA. The CDR3 is CSAVISNSNQPQHF. CDR3 in DNA: TGCAGCGCTGTCATAAGTAATAGCAATCAGCCCCAGCATTTT.

This clone showed up just a few times. One end of the junction fails to match germline, which may point to a read error. V usage is TRBV6-1 and J usage is TRBJ1-5; D ambiguous. From germline, CDR1 is MNHNS and CDR2 SASEGT. There are 12 residues in the CDR3. DNA for the CDR3: TGTGCCAGCAATGAATGGAGTCAGCCCCAGCATTTT. This translates into CASNEWSQPQHF.

This clone has more than one count but fewer than ten. The chain has TRBV5-4 and TRBJ2-7; 10 bases line up with TRBD1. The CDR3 loop spans 14 amino acids. V dropped 4 bases and J dropped 4; count of bases not matched to a gene: 5. CDR1 and CDR2 from the germline V gene are SGHNT and YYREEE (reference sequence). The CDR3 loop is CASSRGTGEYEQYF. For the CDR3, the DNA is TGTGCCAGCAGCAGGGGGACAGGGGAATACGAGCAGTACTTC.

This clone was seen a handful of times. The chain uses TRBV2 and TRBJ2-2; no definite D call. Trimming pared 10 bases from V and 6 bases from J, leaving 12 bases between. Germline V gene data show CDR1 as SNHLY and CDR2 as FYNNEI. The CDR3 loop spans 12 amino acids. CDR3 bases: TGTGCCATCGTATCAAAGGCCGGGGAGCTGTTTTTT. It specifies CAIVSKAGELFF.

V and J are TRBV5-5 and TRBJ1-5; D is unresolved. The V end was cut by 4 bases, the J end by 6 bases, with 17 bases between. The CDR3 is 15 residues long. Germline V lookup: CDR1 SGHKS, CDR2 YYEKEE (reference sequence). CDR3 protein: CASSPLEGITQPQHF. In nucleotides, the CDR3 is TGTGCCAGCAGCCCCCTGGAGGGTATTACTCAGCCCCAGCATTTT.

The chain couples TRBV5-6 to TRBJ2-6; maybe TRBD2 (5 bases). Germline V CDR1 and CDR2: SGHDT, YYEEEE. V was trimmed by 0 bases and J by 1 base, leaving 5 bases between them. The CDR3 contains 15 residues. CDR3 loop: CASSLGRSGANVLTF. CDR3 bases: TGTGCCAGCAGCTTGGGGAGGTCTGGGGCCAACGTCCTGACTTTC.

The chain links TRBV2 to TRBJ2-1; D could derive from TRBD1 or TRBD2 (5 bases each). The CDR3 length is 15 residues. V lost 6 bases, J lost 7 bases, and 19 bases lay in between. In germline, CDR1 is SNHLY, CDR2 FYNNEI. CDR3 sequence: CASSEPNLGVNEQFF. The CDR3, as DNA: TGTGCCAGCAGCGAGCCTAACCTGGGGGTGAATGAGCAGTTCTTC.

The V gene is TRBV29-1, the J gene TRBJ2-7; 10 nucleotides line up with TRBD2. The CDR3 is made up of 13 amino acids. The trim removed 4 bases at V and 7 bases at J, leaving 7 bases unmatched. From germline, CDR1 is SQVTM and CDR2 ANQGSEA. The CDR3 loop reads CSVVRTSGGEQYF. CDR3 DNA sequence: TGCAGCGTTGTACGGACTAGCGGAGGGGAGCAGTACTTC.

The chain carries TRBV16 and TRBJ1-2; D call uncertain. Germline CDR1 and CDR2: KGHSY and FQNENV. V lost 4 bases and J 2 bases, leaving 11 bases between the germline ends. The CDR3 length is 14 residues. Here the CDR3 DNA reads TGTGCCAGCAGCCCAAGCAGACAAAACTATGGCTACACCTTC. It translates to CASSPSRQNYGYTF.

V gene TRBV7-2 combines with J gene TRBJ1-5, with 10 bases aligning to TRBD1. V trimming: 2 bases; J trimming: 0 bases; junction bases outside the gene matches: 10. Per the germline V gene, CDR1 is SGHTA and CDR2 is FQGNSA. The CDR3 spans 19 residues. The CDR3 DNA is TGTGCCAGCAGCTTATGGATGGGACAGGGGACGTATAGCAATCAGCCCCAGCATTTT. Translation gives CASSLWMGQGTYSNQPQHF.

The chain recombines TRBV19 with TRBJ1-2; a possible D gene is TRBD1 (6 bases). Germline lookup yields CDR1 LNHDA and CDR2 SQIVND (reference sequence). Trimming shortened V by 6 bases and J by 0 bases, and 14 bases separated the two germline ends. The CDR3 has 15 residues. The CDR3: CASRPLDRTNYGYTF. The CDR3 bases are TGTGCCAGTAGGCCATTAGACAGGACTAACTATGGCTACACCTTC.

The rearrangement joins TRBV6-1 to TRBJ2-2, with D perhaps being TRBD1 or TRBD2 (5 bases each). V lost 7 bases and J lost 4, with 13 bases in between. The germline V gene encodes CDR1 MNHNS and CDR2 SASEGT. The CDR3 is 14 amino acids. The chain's CDR3 is CASMSGSGTGELFF. DNA of the CDR3: TGTGCCAGCATGTCAGGGAGCGGCACCGGGGAGCTGTTTTTT.

This chain uses TRBV18 with TRBJ1-5, with D possibly matching TRBD1 (6 bases). Deletions cut 2 bases from V and 0 bases from J, with 8 bases between. This CDR3 comprises 15 residues. Germline CDR1 and CDR2: KGHSH and LQKENI. In DNA form, the CDR3 reads TGTGCCAGCTCACCAAGGGGGTATAGCAATCAGCCCCAGCATTTT. As protein: CASSPRGYSNQPQHF.

This clone is medium-sized in the sample. V gene TRBV7-2 combines with J gene TRBJ2-7, with D tentatively TRBD2 (6 bases). Germline V CDR1 and CDR2: SGHTA, FQGNSA. CDR3 length equals 15 residues. V dropped 1 base and J dropped 3 bases, with 13 bases sitting between them. The CDR3 bases are TGTGCCAGCAGCTTAGTTGCTAGCGTGATCTACGAGCAGTACTTC. Its translation: CASSLVASVIYEQYF.

The chain employs TRBV7-9 and TRBJ2-5; D may be TRBD1 or TRBD2 (6 bases each). This CDR3 comprises 15 residues. V shed 6 bases and J shed 5 bases, with 19 bases lying between them. Germline values: CDR1 SEHNR, CDR2 FQNEAQ (reference sequence). Written as DNA, the CDR3 is TGTGCCAGCAGTTTCCCGGGGGCAGGGAAGGAGACCCAGTACTTC. This gives the protein CASSFPGAGKETQYF.

The chain joins TRBV2 to TRBJ2-7, with D possibly matching TRBD2 (6 bases). Germline lookup yields CDR1 SNHLY and CDR2 FYNNEI. The CDR3 consists of 14 residues. V was clipped by 7 bases and J by 5 bases, with 18 bases between them. The CDR3 DNA follows: TGTGCCAGCAATTTAGCGGTAGATTTCCACGAGCAGTACTTC. Translation gives CASNLAVDFHEQYF. The whole variable domain, remainder taken from reference TRBV2 and TRBJ2-7, is EPEVTQTPSHQVTQMGQEVILRCVPISNHLYFYWYRQILGQKVEFLVSFYNNEISEKSEIFDDQFSVERPDGSNFTLKIRSTKLEDSAMYFCASNLAVDFHEQYFGPGTRLTVT.

This chain links TRBV6-5 with TRBJ2-3; possible D gene TRBD2, 5 bases. Per germline, CDR1 MNHEY and CDR2 SVGAGI. The CDR3 runs to 15 residues. Trimming took 0 bases from V and 2 from J, leaving 9 bases between them. Here the CDR3 reads CASSYSDGITDTQYF. CDR3 bases: TGTGCCAGCAGTTACTCGGACGGGATCACAGATACGCAGTATTTT.

This chain links TRBV2 with TRBJ1-1; D unclear. The germline gives CDR1 SNHLY, CDR2 FYNNEI. Trimming removed 2 bases from V and 7 bases from J, with 14 bases in between. This CDR3 is built from 14 residues. The CDR3 is CASSERRTSFEAFF. The CDR3 DNA reads TGTGCCAGCAGTGAACGGCGAACCAGCTTTGAAGCTTTCTTT.

This clone was counted between two and nine times. The V call is TRBV27, the J call TRBJ2-7, with TRBD2 identical over 13 bases. The CDR3 totals 14 residues. Germline-derived CDR1 and CDR2 are MNHEY and SMNVEV (reference sequence). V lost 5 bases to trimming and J lost 6 bases; unmatched junction nucleotides: 4. CDR3 in amino acids: CASSRTSGSFEQYF. DNA for the CDR3: TGTGCCAGCAGTAGGACTAGCGGGAGCTTCGAGCAGTACTTC.

Turning to this clone: The DNA is omitted, as the CDR3 cannot be located on it reliably, and the CDR3 follows TCRdb's listing. This chain connects TRBV19 to TRBJ1-1; the table's D call of TRBD1 was not tested on the DNA. The CDR3 region is 15 residues in length, termini included. Germline-derived CDR1 and CDR2 are LNHDA and SQIVND (reference sequence). CDR3 amino acids: CASTFARQGGTEAFF.

The gene calls are TRBV7-2 and TRBJ2-7; 11 bases line up with TRBD2. The V and J ends lost 5 bases and 12 bases, in that order; junction bases with no gene match: 15. The CDR3 runs to 15 residues. Germline loops: CDR1 SGHTA, CDR2 FQGNSA. CDR3 amino acids: CASSGTPGLAARGYF. CDR3 in DNA: TGTGCCAGCAGCGGAACACCGGGACTAGCGGCGAGGGGGTACTTC.

CDR3 nucleotide sequence: TGTGCCAGCAGTTTATGGGAGGGGACAACCTACGAGCAGTACTTC. Encoded protein: CASSLWEGTTYEQYF. The J gene is TRBJ2-7, the V gene TRBV27; D is perhaps TRBD2 (7 bases). The CDR3 contains 15 residues. Germline CDR1 and CDR2: MNHEY and SMNVEV (reference sequence). The V end was cut by 1 base, the J end by 2 bases, with 12 bases between.

The rearrangement joins TRBV11-2 to TRBJ2-2, with D perhaps matching TRBD2 (6 bases). V lost 3 bases, J lost 6 bases, and 14 bases lay in between. This CDR3 has 15 amino acids. The germline V gene encodes CDR1 SGHAT and CDR2 FQNNGV. The CDR3 here is CASSLSGRRAGELFF. The CDR3, as DNA: TGTGCCAGCAGCTTGTCCGGAAGGAGGGCCGGGGAGCTGTTTTTT.

This clone appeared once. The chain links TRBV27 to TRBJ1-5; TRBD1 agrees at 9 bases. CDR1 is MNHEY and CDR2 is SMNVEV in the germline V gene (reference sequence). V was pared by 3 bases and J by 4 bases, with 7 bases of the junction left unmatched. CDR3 length equals 16 residues. CDR3 sequence (DNA): TGTGCCAGCAGTTTTGGCCCGGGACAGGGAAATCAGCCCCAGCATTTT. Translation: CASSFGPGQGNQPQHF.

This clone was seen a handful of times. This chain uses TRBV2 with TRBJ1-5, with TRBD1 identical over 9 bases. This CDR3 has 15 residues. Per the germline V gene, CDR1 is SNHLY and CDR2 is FYNNEI. V was clipped by 4 bases and J by 6 bases; unmatched bases: 7. In DNA, the CDR3 is TGTGCCAGCAGTGCCGGGACAGGGACAAGTCAGCCCCAGCATTTT. It yields the protein CASSAGTGTSQPQHF.

This clone was observed a single time. The J gene is TRBJ2-4, the V gene TRBV2; no reliable D call. Per the germline V gene, CDR1 is SNHLY and CDR2 is FYNNEI. The CDR3 totals 16 residues. The V end was cut by 0 bases, the J end by 0 bases, with 9 bases between. CDR3 amino acids: CASSEARLLAKNIQYF. The CDR3 nucleotides are TGTGCCAGCAGTGAAGCGCGCCTCCTAGCCAAAAACATTCAGTACTTC.

Within the sample, this clone is medium-sized. The chain couples TRBV5-6 to TRBJ1-4; D gene uncertain. V was cut by 1 base and J by 7 bases, with 5 bases left in between. Looked up from germline, CDR1 is SGHDT and CDR2 is YYEEEE. The CDR3 contains 12 residues. CDR3 sequence reads: CASSLNREKLFF. As DNA, the CDR3 is TGTGCCAGCAGCTTGAACCGTGAAAAACTGTTTTTT. Variable domain in full (rest from reference TRBV5-6 and TRBJ1-4): DAGVTQSPTHLIKTRGQQVTLRCSPKSGHDTVSWYQQALGQGPQFIFQYYEEEERQRGNFPDRFSGHQFPNYSSELNVNALLLGDSALYLCASSLNREKLFFGSGTQLSVL.